The T cell receptor (beta chain) under discussion was sequenced for a study of blood T cell repertoires in COVID-19. Overall study: Samples came from the United States, Italy and Spain, spanning acute and convalescent COVID-19. The analysed material was cDNA or gDNA that came from T cells, B-cell-depleted T cells, or PBMCs.

In the authors' workflow: Estimation of nucleated cell counts relied on the amplification of reference gene primers. Data came from immunoSEQ multiplex PCR; TCRdb stores just in-frame clones and leaves some out. V and J calls and clone size are as listed in that table; D and trimming were resolved from the DNA. The sample has fewer than 150,000 clones, around 85% seen once. Germline CDR1 and CDR2: SGHDT and YYEEEE. The CDR3 is 15 amino acids. Trimming left V 0 bases short and J 8 bases short, with 17 bases between. The receptor was derived from a man between 50 and 59 years old with acute or convalescent COVID-19. Sequenced material: peripheral blood. V gene TRBV5-6 combines with J gene TRBJ1-2; D is ambiguous. The CDR3: CASSLEVGVLEGYTF. CDR3 sequence (DNA): TGTGCCAGCAGCTTGGAAGTCGGGGTGCTGGAGGGCTACACCTTC.